The 16 T cell receptor beta chains below were found in one sample sequenced in a study of tumor and adjacent non-tumor tissue in lung cancer (dated by TCRdb to the late 2010s). RNA was isolated from bulk unsorted tissue, and RNA quality was assessed with a NanoDrop ND-1000 and an Agilent 2100. Normal lung samples were distant non-tumor tissue taken more than 3 cm from the tumor edge. Receptors were amplified or captured by multiplex PCR. The sample was run on an Illumina HiSeq 2500. TCRbeta libraries were constructed through three rounds of nested PCR with primers (Table S4) according to protocols modified from ARM-PCR. TCRdb passed the public sequencing reads through fastp at Q25 and MiXCR, retaining productive beta sequences. Every entry covers one CDR3 protein and lists the most common genes and DNA from its rows. Here the sample has around 60,000 distinct CDR3 sequences; over 60% occur a single time. The leading ten clones occupy around a third of the sample.

The sample comprised distant non-tumor lung tissue. Every receptor here comes from a man in his 70s with non-small cell lung cancer.

Remarks on this clonotype: This may stem from a read error, because a much larger clone lies one nucleotide away. This chain uses TRBV11-2 with TRBJ2-2; D is ambiguous. The V gene lost 8 bases and the J gene lost 6 bases, with 19 bases spanning the gap. The CDR3 sequence is 15 residues long. CDR1 is SGHAT and CDR2 is FQNNGV in the germline V gene. The CDR3 sequence: CASGSLLSPPGELFF. In DNA form, the CDR3 reads TGTGCCAGCGGCTCCCTGTTATCTCCTCCCGGGGAGCTGTTTTTT.

This clonotype was found many times. The gene calls are TRBV29-1 and TRBJ2-7; D call uncertain. The V end was cut by 4 bases, the J end by 4 bases, with 14 bases between. This CDR3 has 13 amino acids. Germline V CDR1 and CDR2: SQVTM, ANQGSEA. The CDR3 DNA follows: TGCAGCGTTGTCCGGGCCGATATTTACGAGCAGTACTTC. It codes for CSVVRADIYEQYF.

This clonotype appeared once. The V and J genes are TRBV20-1 and TRBJ2-1; possibly TRBD2 for D (7 bases). Germline CDR1 and CDR2: DFQATT and SNEGSKA (reference sequence). This CDR3 has 15 residues. V was clipped by 3 bases and J by 15 bases, with 27 bases between them. The CDR3 DNA reads as TGCAGTGCTAGGGATCGGGGGGACACAGCACGGAAGCGGTTCTTC. Protein sequence: CSARDRGDTARKRFF.

This clonotype showed up many times. This chain links TRBV5-1 with TRBJ2-5; D remains ambiguous. CDR1 SGHRS and CDR2 YFSETQ come from the germline V gene. This CDR3 is built from 14 residues. Trimming removed 2 bases at V and 0 bases at J, with 8 bases between. CDR3 sequence: CASSFRRYQETQYF. The CDR3 DNA reads TGCGCCAGCAGCTTTCGGCGGTACCAAGAGACCCAGTACTTC.

The rearrangement joins TRBV10-2 to TRBJ2-7; the D gene is possibly TRBD1 (5 bases). Germline V gene sequence: CDR1 WSHSY, CDR2 SAAADI. The V end lost 9 bases, the J end lost 5 bases, and 11 bases lay between the germline ends. The CDR3 is 11 residues long. CDR3 loop: CARGRGDEQYF. CDR3 nucleotides: TGCGCCAGGGGAAGGGGTGACGAGCAGTACTTC.

On this clonotype: A single base separates this from a much larger clone, so it may be a read error. V usage is TRBV6-1 and J usage is TRBJ2-1, with D unresolved. The germline V and J ends were trimmed by 6 bases and 8 bases, with 17 bases remaining between them. Germline-derived CDR1 and CDR2 are MNHNS and SASEGT. The CDR3 sequence is 14 residues long. CDR3 loop: CASRTWMASDEQFF. In nucleotides, the CDR3 is TGTGCCAGCAGGACATGGATGGCTTCGGATGAGCAGTTCTTC.

This clonotype was seen many times. CDR3 protein: CASSFKQGGNTEAFF. The CDR3 bases are TGTGCCAGCAGCTTCAAACAGGGGGGGAACACTGAAGCTTTCTTT. This sequence joins TRBV5-4 and TRBJ1-1; 8 nucleotides line up with TRBD1. Trimming took 2 bases from V and 1 from J; bases not matched to a gene: 4. The CDR3 loop spans 15 amino acids. The germline gives CDR1 SGHNT, CDR2 YYREEE (reference sequence).

This clonotype has at least ten counts. The chain has TRBV5-6 and TRBJ1-2, with D possibly TRBD1 on 6 matching bases. Trimming pared 3 bases from V and 4 bases from J, leaving 13 bases between. Germline V gives CDR1 SGHDT, CDR2 YYEEEE. CDR3 length: 14 residues. CDR3 DNA: TGTGCCAGCAGCTCCGGACAGTCAGCCTATGGCTACACCTTC. Residues: CASSSGQSAYGYTF.

With regard to this clonotype: An end of the junction does not agree with germline; a read error may underlie this. CDR3 in DNA: TGTGCCAGCAGCTCGACTAGCGGGGGGCGAGATACGCAATTTTTT. This gives the protein CASSSTSGGRDTQFF. V and J are TRBV5-5 and TRBJ2-3; 13 nucleotides align to TRBD2. The CDR3 runs 15 residues. In germline, CDR1 is SGHKS, CDR2 YYEKEE (reference sequence).

About this clonotype itself: This may stem from a read error, because a much larger clone lies one nucleotide away. This chain connects TRBV20-1 to TRBJ1-6; TRBD1 matches 11 bases. V shed 8 bases, J shed 7 bases, and the junction held 10 bases outside the gene matches. The CDR3 loop spans 15 amino acids. Germline values: CDR1 DFQATT, CDR2 SNEGSKA (reference sequence). CDR3 in DNA: TGCAGTCCTCGCGAAGGGACAGGGGGGAATTCACCCCTCCACTTT. Translated, it gives CSPREGTGGNSPLHF.

This clonotype was seen only once. Given a much more abundant clone one base away, this may be a read error. The chain uses TRBV29-1 and TRBJ2-7; a weak D match, TRBD1 (5 bases). Germline CDR1 reads SQVTM; CDR2 reads ANQGSEA. The V end was cut by 5 bases, the J end by 6 bases, with 14 bases between. The CDR3 extends over 12 amino acids. The CDR3 DNA follows: TGCAGCGTTTCGGACATGGCATTCGAGCAGTACTTC. This gives the protein CSVSDMAFEQYF.

Points on this clonotype: This may arise from a read error, as a much more abundant clone is one base away. The J gene is TRBJ1-5, the V gene TRBV6-1; weak D call: TRBD1 (5 bases). Germline values: CDR1 MNHNS, CDR2 SASEGT. The CDR3 length is 15 residues. The CDR3 DNA follows: TGTGTCAGCAGTGAACGCAGGGTTGGAAATCAGCCCCAGCATTTT. Amino acid sequence: CVSSERRVGNQPQHF.

This clonotype has at least ten counts. The chain links TRBV7-9 to TRBJ1-4; the D is unclear. The CDR3 totals 14 residues. The V gene's germline CDR1 is SEHNR and CDR2 FQNEAQ (reference sequence). V lost 4 bases and J lost 8, with 14 bases in between. The CDR3 sequence: CASSSGSKREKLFF. CDR3 nucleotide sequence: TGTGCCAGCAGCTCGGGGTCCAAGAGGGAAAAACTGTTTTTT.

This clonotype was seen a few times. The V call is TRBV14, the J call TRBJ1-6, with no clear D. V was pared by 0 bases and J by 4 bases, with 4 bases between. CDR3 length equals 14 residues. Germline CDR1 SGHDN, CDR2 FVKESK. CDR3 coding DNA: TGTGCCAGCAGCCAAGATCTGTATAATTCACCCCTCCACTTT. It encodes CASSQDLYNSPLHF.

Concerning this clonotype: One end of the junction is discordant with germline, which a read error may explain. This chain joins TRBV11-2 and TRBJ2-2, with D tentatively TRBD1 or TRBD2 (5 bases each). The V gene's germline CDR1 is SGHAT and CDR2 FQNNGV. This CDR3 is 13 amino acids long. The CDR3 sequence: CASSPQGTGVLFF. The CDR3 DNA is TGTGCCAGCAGTCCACAAGGGACCGGGGTGCTGTTCTTT.

Comments on this clonotype: The germline gene is not matched at one end of the junction; a read error may be the cause. The V call is TRBV6-5, the J call TRBJ2-5; D is uncertain. The CDR3 runs to 14 residues. CDR1 and CDR2 from the germline V gene are MNHEY and SVGAGI. CDR3 in DNA: TGTGCCAGCCGGCCCCAGGTCAGCCAGGAGACCCGGTACTTC. It translates to CASRPQVSQETRYF.